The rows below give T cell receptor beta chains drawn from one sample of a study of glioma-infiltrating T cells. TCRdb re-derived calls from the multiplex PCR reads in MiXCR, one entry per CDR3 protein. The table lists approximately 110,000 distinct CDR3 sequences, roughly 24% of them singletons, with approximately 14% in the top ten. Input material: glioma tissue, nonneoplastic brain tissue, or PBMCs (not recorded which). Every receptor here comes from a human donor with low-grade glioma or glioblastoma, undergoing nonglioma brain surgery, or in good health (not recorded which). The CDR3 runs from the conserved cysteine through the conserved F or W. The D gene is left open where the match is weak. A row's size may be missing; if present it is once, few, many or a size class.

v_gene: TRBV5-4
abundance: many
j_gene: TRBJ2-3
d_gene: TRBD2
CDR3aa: CASSINSGSRTDTQYF
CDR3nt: TGTGCCAGCAGCATCAATAGCGGGAGTAGGACAGATACGCAGTATTTT

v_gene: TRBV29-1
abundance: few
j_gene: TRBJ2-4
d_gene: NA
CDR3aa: CSVEDLQGQAKNIQYF
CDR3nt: TGCAGCGTTGAAGATCTTCAGGGACAAGCCAAAAACATTCAGTACTTC

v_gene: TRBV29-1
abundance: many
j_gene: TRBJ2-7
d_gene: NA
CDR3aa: CSGAVSYEQYF
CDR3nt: TGCAGCGGGGCCGTCTCCTACGAGCAGTACTTC

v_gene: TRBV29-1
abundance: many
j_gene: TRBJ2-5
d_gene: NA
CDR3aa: CSARPGPGETQYF
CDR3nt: TGCAGCGCCCGACCGGGGCCCGGAGAGACCCAGTACTTC

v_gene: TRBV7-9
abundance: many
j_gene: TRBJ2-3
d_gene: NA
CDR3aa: CASSLAYLDGSTDTQYF
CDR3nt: TGTGCCAGCAGCTTAGCATATCTGGACGGAAGCACAGATACGCAGTATTTT

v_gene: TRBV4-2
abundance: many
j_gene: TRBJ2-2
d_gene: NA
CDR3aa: CASSQSQGRLNTGELFF
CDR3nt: TGTGCCAGCAGCCAGAGTCAAGGACGGTTGAACACCGGGGAGCTGTTTTTT

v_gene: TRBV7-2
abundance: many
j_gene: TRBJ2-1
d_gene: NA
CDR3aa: CASSSAGTAYNEQFF
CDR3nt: TGTGCCAGCAGCTCGGCCGGGACTGCGTACAATGAGCAGTTCTTC

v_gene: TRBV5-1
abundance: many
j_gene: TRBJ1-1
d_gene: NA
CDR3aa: CASSLGWATEAFF
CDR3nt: TGCGCCAGCAGCTTGGGATGGGCCACTGAAGCTTTCTTT

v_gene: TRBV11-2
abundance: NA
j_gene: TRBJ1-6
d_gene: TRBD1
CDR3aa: CASSSLTGHSPIHF
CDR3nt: TGTGCCAGCAGCAGTCTGACAGGGCATTCACCCATCCACTTT

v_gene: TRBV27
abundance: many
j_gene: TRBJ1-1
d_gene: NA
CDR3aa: CASRTVNTEAFF
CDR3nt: TGTGCCAGCCGGACAGTGAACACTGAAGCTTTCTTT

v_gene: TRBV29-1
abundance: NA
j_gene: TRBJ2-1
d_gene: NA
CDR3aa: CSVASVSYNEQFF
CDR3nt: TGCAGCGTTGCTAGCGTCTCCTACAATGAGCAGTTCTTC

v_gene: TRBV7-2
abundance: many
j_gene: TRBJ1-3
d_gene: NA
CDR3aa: CASSLQDATGNTIYF
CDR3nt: TGTGCCAGCAGCTTACAGGACGCAACTGGAAACACCATATATTTT

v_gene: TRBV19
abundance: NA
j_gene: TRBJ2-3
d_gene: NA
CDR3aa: CASSMTGDVRGTDTQYF
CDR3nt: TGTGCTAGTAGTATGACGGGAGACGTGCGGGGTACAGATACGCAGTATTTT

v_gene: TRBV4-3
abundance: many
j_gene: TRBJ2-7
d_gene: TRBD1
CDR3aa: CASSRRPGQSYEQYF
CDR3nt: TGCGCCAGCAGCCGCCGACCGGGACAGAGCTACGAGCAGTACTTC

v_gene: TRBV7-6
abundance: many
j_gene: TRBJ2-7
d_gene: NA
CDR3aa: CASSFAEGDEQYF
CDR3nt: TGTGCCAGCAGCTTCGCAGAGGGGGACGAGCAGTACTTC

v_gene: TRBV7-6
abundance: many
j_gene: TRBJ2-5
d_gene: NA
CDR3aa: CASSLTAEETQYF
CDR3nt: TGTGCCAGCAGCTTAACAGCGGAAGAGACCCAGTACTTC

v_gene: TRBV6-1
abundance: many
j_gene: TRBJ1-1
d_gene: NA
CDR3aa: CASSGQVNTEAFF
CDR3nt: TGTGCCAGCAGTGGACAGGTGAACACTGAAGCTTTCTTT

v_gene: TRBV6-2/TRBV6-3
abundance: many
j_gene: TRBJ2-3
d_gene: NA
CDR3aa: CASSYRWDTQYF
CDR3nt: TGTGCCAGCAGTTACAGGTGGGATACGCAGTATTTT

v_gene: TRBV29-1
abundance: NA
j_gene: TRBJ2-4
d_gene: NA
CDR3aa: CSVEVGDGNIQYF
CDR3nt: TGCAGCGTTGAAGTGGGGGACGGAAACATTCAGTACTTC

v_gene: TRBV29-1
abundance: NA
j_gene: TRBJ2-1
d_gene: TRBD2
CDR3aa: CSAPSGGRNEQFF
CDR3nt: TGCAGCGCTCCCTCGGGGGGGCGGAATGAGCAGTTCTTC

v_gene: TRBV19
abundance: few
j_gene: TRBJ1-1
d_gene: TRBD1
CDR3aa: CASSMGQGGTEAFF
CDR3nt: TGTGCCAGTAGTATGGGACAGGGAGGGACTGAAGCTTTCTTT

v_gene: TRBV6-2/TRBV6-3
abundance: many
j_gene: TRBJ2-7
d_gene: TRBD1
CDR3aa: CASSYWEQGAPDYEQYF
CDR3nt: TGTGCCAGCAGTTACTGGGAACAGGGGGCGCCTGATTACGAGCAGTACTTC

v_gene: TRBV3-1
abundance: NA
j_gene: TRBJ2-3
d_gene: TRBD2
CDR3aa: CASSQDLGGPDTQDF
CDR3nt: TGTGCCAGCAGCCAAGATTTGGGAGGGCCAGATACGCAGGATTTT

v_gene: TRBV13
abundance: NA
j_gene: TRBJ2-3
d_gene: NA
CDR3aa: CASSLFLRSTDTQYF
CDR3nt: TGTGCCAGCAGCTTATTTCTCAGGAGCACAGATACGCAGTATTTT

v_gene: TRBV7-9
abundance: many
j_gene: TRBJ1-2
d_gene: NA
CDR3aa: CASSLVLWGANYGYTF
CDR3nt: TGTGCCAGCAGCTTAGTACTCTGGGGAGCTAACTATGGCTACACCTTC

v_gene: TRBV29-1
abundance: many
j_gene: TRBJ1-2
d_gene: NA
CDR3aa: CSVRTGLYGYTF
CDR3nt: TGCAGCGTTCGAACAGGGTTGTATGGCTACACCTTC

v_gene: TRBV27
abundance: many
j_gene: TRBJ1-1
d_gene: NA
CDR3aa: CASSLFRGRTEAFF
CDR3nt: TGTGCCAGCAGTTTATTCCGGGGACGGACTGAAGCTTTCTTT

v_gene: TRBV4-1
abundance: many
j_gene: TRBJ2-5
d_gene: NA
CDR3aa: CASSHDREWGETQYF
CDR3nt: TGCGCCAGCAGCCATGACCGGGAGTGGGGAGAGACCCAGTACTTC